The clone carrying this TCR beta chain was picked up one time. At one boundary the junction diverges from the germline segment, which might be a read error. The sample originates from a study of blood T cells in healthy people across ages. Alongside a J-beta primer mix, a sample-barcoded 5' primer served in a second PCR lasting roughly 6 to 12 cycles. MiXCR, run by TCRdb on the 5' RACE reads, gives a single entry per CDR3 protein. The table lists 1.5 million to 2 million distinct CDR3 sequences, roughly 49% of them singletons. Germline CDR1 is MGHRA and CDR2 is YSYEKL. The CDR3 loop spans 13 amino acids.

The sequence was obtained from a middle-aged woman in good health. The rearrangement uses TRBV4-1 and TRBJ2-5; D unresolved. The sample consisted of blood. The CDR3 spells CASSQVLQETRYF. CDR3 bases: TGCGCCAGCAGCCAAGTGCTGCAAGAGACCCGGTACTTC.